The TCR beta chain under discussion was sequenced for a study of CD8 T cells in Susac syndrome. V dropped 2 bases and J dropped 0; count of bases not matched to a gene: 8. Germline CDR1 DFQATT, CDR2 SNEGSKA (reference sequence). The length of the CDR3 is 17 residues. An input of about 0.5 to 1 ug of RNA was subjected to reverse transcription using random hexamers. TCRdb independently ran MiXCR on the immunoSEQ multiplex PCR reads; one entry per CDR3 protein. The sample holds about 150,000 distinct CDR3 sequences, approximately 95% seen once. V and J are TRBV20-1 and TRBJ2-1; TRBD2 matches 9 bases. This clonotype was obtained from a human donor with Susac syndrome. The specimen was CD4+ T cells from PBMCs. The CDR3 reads CSARNSGGLPSYNEQFF. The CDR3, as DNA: TGCAGTGCTAGAAACAGCGGGGGGCTCCCCTCCTACAATGAGCAGTTCTTC.